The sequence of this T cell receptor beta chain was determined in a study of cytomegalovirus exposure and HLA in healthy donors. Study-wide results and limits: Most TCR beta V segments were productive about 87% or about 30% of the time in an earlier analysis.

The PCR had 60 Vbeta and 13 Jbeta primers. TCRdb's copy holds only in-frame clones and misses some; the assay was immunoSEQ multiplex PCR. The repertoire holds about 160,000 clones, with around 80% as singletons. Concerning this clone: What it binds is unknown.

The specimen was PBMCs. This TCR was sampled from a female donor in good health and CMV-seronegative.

CDR3 region: CASSSFTGVMNTEAFF. Here the CDR3 DNA reads TGTGCCAGCAGCTCCTTTACAGGGGTTATGAACACTGAAGCTTTCTTT. V usage is TRBV14 and J usage is TRBJ1-1; 7 nucleotides match TRBD1. The CDR3 sequence is 16 residues long. Germline V gives CDR1 SGHDN, CDR2 FVKESK. The J segment lost 0 bases and the V segment lost 5 bases, leaving 9 bases of the junction unmatched.